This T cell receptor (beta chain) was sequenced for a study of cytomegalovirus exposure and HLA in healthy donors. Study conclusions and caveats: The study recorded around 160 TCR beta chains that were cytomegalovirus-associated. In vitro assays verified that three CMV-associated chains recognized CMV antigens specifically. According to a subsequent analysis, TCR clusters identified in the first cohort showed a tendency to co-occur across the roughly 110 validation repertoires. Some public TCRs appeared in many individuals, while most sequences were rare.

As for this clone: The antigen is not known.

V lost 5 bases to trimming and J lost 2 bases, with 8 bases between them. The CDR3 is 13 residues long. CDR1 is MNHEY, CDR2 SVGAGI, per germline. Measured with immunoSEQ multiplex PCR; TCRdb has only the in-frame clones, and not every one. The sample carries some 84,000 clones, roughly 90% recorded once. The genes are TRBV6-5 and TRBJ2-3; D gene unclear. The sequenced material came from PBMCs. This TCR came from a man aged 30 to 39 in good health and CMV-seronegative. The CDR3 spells CASSPTYTDTQYF. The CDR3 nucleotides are TGTGCCAGCAGTCCAACCTACACAGATACGCAGTATTTT.